These 4 T cell receptor beta chains were sequenced from one sample in a study of blood T cell repertoires in COVID-19. Sequencing used immunoSEQ multiplex PCR; TCRdb keeps in-frame clones, though not all of them. The sample has roughly 400,000 clones, approximately 92% seen once; the top ten hold about 1.1%. The source material was PBMCs or T cells enriched from blood (not recorded which). The source is a man between 25 and 39 years old who had recovered from COVID-19.

The J gene is TRBJ2-3, the V gene TRBV9, with 14 bases matching TRBD2. This CDR3 contains 14 residues. The trim removed 3 bases at V and 9 bases at J, leaving 3 bases unmatched. CDR1 is SGDLS and CDR2 is YYNGEE in the germline V gene. DNA of the CDR3: TGTGCCAGCAGCGCGGGACTAGCGGGAGTAACGCAGTATTTT. It yields the protein CASSAGLAGVTQYF. The complete variable domain, with remaining parts taken from reference TRBV9 and TRBJ2-3, reads DSGVTQTPKHLITATGQRVTLRCSPRSGDLSVYWYQQSLDQGLQFLIQYYNGEERAKGNILERFSAQQFPDLHSELNLSSLELGDSALYFCASSAGLAGVTQYFGPGTRLTVL.

This chain joins TRBV4-1 and TRBJ2-7; TRBD2 is a possible D gene (5 bases). V dropped 4 bases and J dropped 1 base, with 17 bases sitting between them. CDR3 length equals 16 residues. Germline V gives CDR1 MGHRA, CDR2 YSYEKL. CDR3: CASSPHGRGLSYEQYF. In DNA, the CDR3 is TGCGCCAGCAGCCCCCATGGACGGGGATTATCCTACGAGCAGTACTTC.

V gene TRBV5-1 combines with J gene TRBJ2-3; D may be TRBD2 (6 bases). V lost 6 bases to trimming and J lost 0 bases, with 8 bases between them. The CDR3 is made up of 13 amino acids. CDR1 and CDR2 from the germline V gene are SGHRS and YFSETQ. CDR3 sequence: CASIAASTDTQYF. In DNA form, the CDR3 reads TGCGCCAGCATAGCGGCTAGCACAGATACGCAGTATTTT.

The J gene is TRBJ1-3, the V gene TRBV18; tentatively, D is TRBD1 (6 bases). Germline loops: CDR1 KGHSH, CDR2 LQKENI. The ends were cut back, 2 bases at V and 0 bases at J, with 8 bases in the middle. CDR3 length: 15 residues. This CDR3 reads CASSPWTDSGNTIYF. CDR3 DNA: TGTGCCAGCTCACCATGGACAGACTCTGGAAACACCATATATTTT.